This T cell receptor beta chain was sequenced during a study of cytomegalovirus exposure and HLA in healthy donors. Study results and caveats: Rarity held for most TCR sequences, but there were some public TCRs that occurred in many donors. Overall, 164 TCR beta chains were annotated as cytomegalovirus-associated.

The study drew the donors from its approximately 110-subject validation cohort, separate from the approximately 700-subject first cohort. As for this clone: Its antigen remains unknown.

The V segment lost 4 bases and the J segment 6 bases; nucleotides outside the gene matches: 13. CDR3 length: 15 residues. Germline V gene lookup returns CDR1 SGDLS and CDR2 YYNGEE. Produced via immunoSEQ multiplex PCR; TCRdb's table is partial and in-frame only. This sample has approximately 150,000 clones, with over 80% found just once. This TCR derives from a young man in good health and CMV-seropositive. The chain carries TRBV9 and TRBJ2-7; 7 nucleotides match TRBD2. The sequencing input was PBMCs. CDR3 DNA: TGTGCCAGCAGCCCCATGGGAGGGTCGGTCCGCGAGCAGTACTTC. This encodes CASSPMGGSVREQYF.